The entry that follows covers one TCR beta chain sequence. Its target is unknown. Since a much larger clone is just one base distant, this may be a read error. The data derive from a study of response to subunit inactivated influenza vaccine. Points from the study as a whole: Authors suggested each seasonal flu vaccination may recruit only limited numbers of new T cells.

One entry per CDR3 protein results from TCRdb running MiXCR on the RT-PCR reads. The sample holds 150,000 to 200,000 distinct CDR3 sequences, about 9% seen once. The germline CDR1 and CDR2 sequences are ENHRY and SYGVKD. This CDR3 comprises 15 residues. Material: non-naive T cells sorted from PBMCs, obtained on the day of vaccination. This clonotype was obtained from a man in his forties or fifties who received an inactivated influenza vaccine. V gene TRBV10-3 combines with J gene TRBJ2-3, with 7 bases identical to TRBD1. DNA for the CDR3: TGTGCCATCAGTGAACCGGGGACAGCCACAGATACGCAGTCTTTT. Protein product: CAISEPGTATDTQSF.